This TCR beta chain emerged from a study of blood T cells in healthy people across ages. Study-level findings and limits: Age showed a roughly linear inverse relationship with TCR beta diversity per million T cells. The unknown donor CMV status may have confounded expanded clonotype changes.

CDR3 length: 16 residues. Primed by a sample-barcoded 5' primer and a J-beta primer mix, a second PCR proceeded for about 7 to 11 cycles. Each cDNA molecule received a tag from a template-switch adaptor that had 12 random nucleotides. TCRdb fed the 5' RACE reads into MiXCR, producing one record per CDR3 protein. The table has 650,000 to 1,000,000 distinct CDR3 sequences, 30% to 45% seen once; the top ten hold 10% to 15%. As regards this clonotype: What it binds is not known. One junction end disagrees with the germline gene, perhaps due to a read error.

The receptor was isolated from a man in his late teens or twenties in good health. V is TRBV12-3 or TRBV12-4 and J is TRBJ2-3; weak D call: TRBD1 (6 bases). Input material: blood. The DNA of the CDR3 is TGTGCCAGCAGTTTAGGTCGGGACACAAGCAAAGATACGCAGTATTTT. It codes for CASSLGRDTSKDTQYF.